This T cell receptor (beta chain) was observed in a study of T cell responses to AZD1222 COVID-19 vaccine. CDR1 is MDHEN and CDR2 is SYDVKM in the germline V gene. Trimming left V 4 bases short and J 6 bases short, with 19 bases between. The CDR3 consists of 16 residues. The table came from immunoSEQ multiplex PCR; TCRdb's copy has only in-frame clones and leaves some out. The sample has roughly 34,000 clones, 85% to 90% seen once; the top ten hold 7%. The source material was peripheral blood, sampled on day 0 of AZD1222 vaccination. The rearrangement links TRBV28 to TRBJ2-1; tentative D call: TRBD2 (6 bases). The sequence was collected from an adult in good health. Written as DNA, the CDR3 is TGTGCCAGCAGTTCCCAAATGGGGGGATCGGTCAATGAGCAGTTCTTC. It codes for CASSSQMGGSVNEQFF.